The TCR beta chain under discussion was sequenced for a study of blood T cell repertoires in COVID-19. Per germline, CDR1 LNHDA and CDR2 SQIVND (reference sequence). This CDR3 comprises 14 residues. Trimming removed 3 bases from V and 10 bases from J, with 18 bases in between. Original handling: The assay estimated nucleated cells by amplifying reference gene primers. Profiling relied on immunoSEQ multiplex PCR, and the TCRdb table lists in-frame clones only, not all of them. V, J and clone size reflect that table, while D and trimming were determined from the DNA. The sample carries about 260,000 clones, over 80% recorded once.

This sequence originates from a woman aged 25 to 45 with acute COVID-19. The source material was PBMCs or T cells enriched from blood (not recorded which). J is TRBJ1-2 and V is TRBV19; tentatively, D is TRBD1 (5 bases). CDR3 coding DNA: TGTGCCAGTAGTATGCGCAGGGAATTTGGGGACTACACCTTC. Encoded protein: CASSMRREFGDYTF.